This T cell receptor beta chain was identified in a study of shared clonotypes between healthy human individuals. TCRdb's copy holds only in-frame clones and misses some; the assay was immunoSEQ multiplex PCR. Among about 1 million clones listed, roughly 75% were seen once. A note on this clone: Other DNA sequences in this specimen translate into the identical CDR3.

Germline CDR1 is DFQATT and CDR2 is SNEGSKA (reference sequence). This CDR3 contains 11 residues. Trimming left V 5 bases short and J 1 base short, with 5 bases between. The TCR originated in a man between 18 and 29 years old in good health. The chain carries TRBV20-1 and TRBJ2-5, with D unresolved. Sequencing was carried out using memory CD4+ T cells sorted from blood. Subset: CD45RA-negative fraction. CDR3 in DNA: TGCAGTGCTCTAGGCCAAGAGACCCAGTACTTC. Translating gives CSALGQETQYF.